The 24 T cell receptor beta chains given below trace back to one sample, sequenced in a study of CXCR3-negative and CXCR3-positive naive CD8 T cells. General study points: CXCR3-positive naive cells had more hydrophobic TRB CDR3s than CXCR3-negative naive cells.

TRB cDNA libraries were made by UMI-labeled 5' RACE. TCRdb re-called the 5' RACE reads and shows each CDR3 protein once, DNA omitted. The sample's table shows more than 80,000 distinct CDR3 sequences. Their target antigens are unknown. Sequenced: naive CXCR3+ CD8+ T cells from blood. This sample's subset: CD45RO-CCR7+CD27+CD95- naive CD8+ T cells expressing CXCR3 (TNR3+). The receptor source for this set is a human donor in good health. Some clones in this sample may be carry-over from other donors' samples.

CDR3 region: CASSPDGPYEQYF. The chain combines TRBV9 with TRBJ2-7. The CDR3 sequence is 13 residues long. Germline assignment: CDR1 SGDLS and CDR2 YYNGEE.

The V call is TRBV20-1, the J call TRBJ2-7; TCRdb outputs TRBD2, but without DNA this stays unchecked. CDR1 is DFQATT, CDR2 SNEGSKA, per germline (reference sequence). The CDR3 is made up of 14 amino acids. CDR3 protein: CSAFSGGNSYEQYF.

The chain employs TRBV7-3 and TRBJ1-2; no DNA is available, so the TRBD1 call from TCRdb remains unchecked. CDR1 is SGHTA and CDR2 is FQGTGA in the germline V gene. CDR3 size: 15 residues. The CDR3 loop is CASSWGTGGNYGYTF.

The chain carries TRBV29-1 and TRBJ2-5; the TCRdb call, TRBD2, lacks DNA for checking. Germline assignment: CDR1 SQVTM and CDR2 ANQGSEA. The CDR3 length is 15 residues. The CDR3 is CSVEDPGRGRETQYF.

CDR3 in amino acids: CASSYETGGNGELFF. The chain links TRBV6-2 or TRBV6-3 to TRBJ2-2; TCRdb names TRBD2, which stays unverified in the absence of DNA. The CDR3 runs 15 residues. CDR1 and CDR2 from the germline V gene are MNHEY and SVGEGT.

This chain links TRBV11-3 with TRBJ2-1; lacking DNA, the TRBD2 call made by TCRdb goes unchecked. Germline CDR1 reads SGHNT; CDR2 reads YENEEA. This CDR3 region has 19 residues. The CDR3 spells CASSPHGVAYPNSYNEQFF.

The CDR3 spells CASSVSTGNNYGYTF. The rearrangement links TRBV9 to TRBJ1-2; TCRdb outputs TRBD1, but without DNA this stays unchecked. This CDR3 has 15 amino acids. The germline V gene has CDR1 SGDLS and CDR2 YYNGEE.

The chain links TRBV9 to TRBJ2-1; absent DNA, TCRdb's TRBD2 call cannot be checked. The CDR3 loop spans 16 amino acids. Per the germline V gene, CDR1 is SGDLS and CDR2 is YYNGEE. The chain's CDR3 is CASSVVLAGGVGEQFF.

This sequence joins TRBV29-1 and TRBJ2-1; the D call of TRBD2 rests on TCRdb alone, since no DNA is present to check it. Per germline, CDR1 SQVTM and CDR2 ANQGSEA. CDR3 length equals 15 residues. CDR3 residues: CSVEVTLAPYNEQFF.

V and J are TRBV29-1 and TRBJ2-7; TCRdb's assignment of TRBD1 cannot be checked, as there is no DNA. Per the germline V gene, CDR1 is SQVTM and CDR2 is ANQGSEA. This CDR3 spans 13 amino acids. CDR3 in amino acids: CSVRRQGDYGQYF.

The chain combines TRBV2 with TRBJ2-7; checking the TCRdb D call of TRBD1 is not possible without DNA. Germline CDR1 is SNHLY and CDR2 is FYNNEI. The CDR3 totals 13 residues. CDR3 loop: CASREPGSYEQYF.

This rearrangement joins TRBV19 to TRBJ2-4. The germline gives CDR1 LNHDA, CDR2 SQIVND (reference sequence). The CDR3 loop spans 12 amino acids. The CDR3 loop reads CASSQNGNIQYF.

The CDR3 protein is CASGGDRSQFF. The chain employs TRBV28 and TRBJ2-1. The CDR3 loop spans 11 amino acids. Germline V gene data show CDR1 as MDHEN and CDR2 as SYDVKM.

The gene calls are TRBV7-9 and TRBJ1-2; TCRdb indicates TRBD1, and absent DNA this call remains unverified. CDR3 length: 15 amino acids. Germline loops: CDR1 SEHNR, CDR2 FQNEAQ (reference sequence). The CDR3: CASSFGQIGNYGYTF.

The V call is TRBV5-1, the J call TRBJ1-1. Germline-derived CDR1 and CDR2 are SGHRS and YFSETQ. The CDR3 totals 14 residues. This CDR3 is CASSLEAANTEAFF.

The rearrangement uses TRBV5-5 and TRBJ2-7; without DNA, the TCRdb call of TRBD1 cannot be checked. Germline lookup yields CDR1 SGHKS and CDR2 YYEKEE (reference sequence). The CDR3 length is 13 residues. The CDR3 spells CASRPVGPAEQYF.

V and J are TRBV6-1 and TRBJ2-7; there is no DNA to check the TCRdb D call of TRBD1. The CDR3 spans 16 residues. CDR1 MNHNS and CDR2 SASEGT come from the germline V gene. The CDR3: CASSGGRDGGNYEQYF.

The V gene is TRBV29-1, the J gene TRBJ2-1; TCRdb calls TRBD1, which cannot be checked without DNA. There are 13 residues in the CDR3. CDR1 is SQVTM and CDR2 is ANQGSEA in the germline V gene. CDR3 amino acids: CSGRTGTYNEQFF.

The genes are TRBV7-7 and TRBJ2-2; TCRdb indicates TRBD1, and absent DNA this call remains unverified. This CDR3 contains 16 residues. The germline CDR1 and CDR2 sequences are SSHAT and FNYEAQ (reference sequence). CDR3 protein: CASTHPDSEGTGELFF.

CDR3 residues: CSARDMHGAGSDEQFF. The gene calls are TRBV20-1 and TRBJ2-1. CDR3 size: 16 residues. CDR1 DFQATT and CDR2 SNEGSKA come from the germline V gene (reference sequence).

The V and J genes are TRBV4-1 and TRBJ1-5; absent DNA, TCRdb's TRBD1 call cannot be checked. This CDR3 has 15 residues. Germline CDR1 is MGHRA and CDR2 is YSYEKL. The chain's CDR3 is CASSQEDRVDQPQHF.

The chain combines TRBV12-3 or TRBV12-4 with TRBJ2-5; TCRdb lists TRBD2, though no DNA is available to test this call. This CDR3 has 14 amino acids. CDR3 loop: CASSFVAEQETQYF.

V is TRBV6-2 or TRBV6-3 and J is TRBJ2-5; no DNA is available, so the TRBD2 call from TCRdb remains unchecked. In germline, CDR1 is MNHEY, CDR2 SVGEGT. The CDR3 loop spans 16 amino acids. CDR3 region: CASSPLDSEGMGTQYF.

CDR3 sequence reads: CASSSPKELVTYNEQFF. The rearrangement joins TRBV7-9 to TRBJ2-1; TCRdb returns TRBD2, unconfirmable since there is no DNA. This CDR3 is 17 amino acids long. The V gene's germline CDR1 is SEHNR and CDR2 FQNEAQ (reference sequence).